This T cell receptor beta chain was identified during a study of blood T cells in healthy people across ages. This clonotype has just a few counts. The CDR3 is made up of 13 amino acids. Between the trimmed V and J ends, which lost 5 bases and 7 bases, there was a span of 11 bases. Germline CDR1 is MNHEY and CDR2 is SVGAGI. Next came a second PCR, run for roughly 6 to 11 cycles, which used a sample-barcoded 5' primer along with a J-beta primer mix. TCRdb itself ran the 5' RACE reads through MiXCR, one entry per CDR3 protein. In the table there are a few hundred thousand distinct CDR3 sequences, roughly a quarter of which are singletons. The same data also contributed to another study, on T cells of mothers and their children.

This TCR derives from a boy aged 2 to 10 in good health. The chain joins TRBV6-5 to TRBJ1-4; no definite D call. Sequenced: blood. The CDR3 is CASSRPRSEKLFF. DNA of the CDR3: TGTGCCAGCAGTAGACCTCGGAGTGAAAAACTGTTTTTT.